The 10 T cell receptor beta chains listed next were all sequenced from one sample in a study of identical twins. TCRdb reprocessed the 5' RACE reads with MiXCR, giving one entry per CDR3 protein. Of hundreds of thousands of distinct CDR3 sequences listed, 8.5% to 9.5% are singletons. This same sample was also taken into another study, of yellow fever vaccine responses in identical twins.

Sequencing was carried out using PBMCs. The receptors come from a woman aged 18-29 years in good health.

This clonotype was seen repeatedly, ten times or more. The chain couples TRBV12-3 or TRBV12-4 to TRBJ2-3; D is ambiguous. Trimming stripped 4 bases from V and 10 bases from J, with 12 bases between. The CDR3 loop spans 12 amino acids. CDR3 loop: CASSSELTPQYF. CDR3 DNA: TGTGCCAGCAGTTCCGAGTTAACCCCGCAGTATTTT.

In its sample, this clonotype was seen a few times. The rearrangement links TRBV4-2 to TRBJ2-1; 7 bases align to TRBD2. The CDR3 loop spans 16 amino acids. The ends lost 2 bases at V and 0 bases at J; junction bases unmatched: 4. Germline V CDR1 and CDR2: LGHNA, YNFKEQ. In DNA form, the CDR3 reads TGTGCCAGCAGCCAACAGCGGGGCTACTCCTACAATGAGCAGTTCTTC. Encoded protein: CASSQQRGYSYNEQFF.

This clonotype was counted at least ten times. The chain carries TRBV11-1 and TRBJ2-7; the D gene is possibly TRBD1 (5 bases). Deletions cut 5 bases from V and 1 base from J, with 12 bases between. CDR3 length equals 14 residues. Germline CDR1 is SGHAT and CDR2 is FQDESV (reference sequence). Here the CDR3 DNA reads TGTGCCAGCAGCCGGAACAGGAATTCCTACGAGCAGTACTTC. Translating it yields CASSRNRNSYEQYF.

This clonotype came up a few times. The chain is built from TRBV18 and TRBJ2-7; D gene ambiguous. The CDR3 extends over 13 amino acids. Germline V gene lookup returns CDR1 KGHSH and CDR2 LQKENI. The V end lost 2 bases, the J end lost 4 bases, and 9 bases lay between the germline ends. DNA of the CDR3: TGTGCCAGCTCACCAGGTTTTCTGTACGAGCAGTACTTC. It codes for CASSPGFLYEQYF.

This clonotype has more than one count but fewer than ten. The CDR3 nucleotides read TGTGCCAGCAGTTTATCTATTTTGGGGGCCTACGAGCAGTACTTC. It translates to CASSLSILGAYEQYF. This chain joins TRBV28 and TRBJ2-7; either TRBD1 or TRBD2 may supply D (5 bases each). The germline gives CDR1 MDHEN, CDR2 SYDVKM. V was trimmed by 1 base and J by 2 bases, leaving 12 bases between them. This CDR3 spans 15 amino acids.

This clonotype was counted only a few times. The chain combines TRBV12-3 or TRBV12-4 with TRBJ1-6, with TRBD1 matching over 8 bases. V was pared by 6 bases and J by 9 bases, with 7 bases of the junction left unmatched. The CDR3 consists of 14 residues. The DNA for the CDR3 is TGTGCCAGCAGCCCGACAGGGGTAGTTTCACCCCTCCACTTT. It specifies CASSPTGVVSPLHF.

As concerns this clonotype: This may be a read error, as it is one base from a much larger clone. The chain links TRBV5-6 to TRBJ2-7, with TRBD1 identical over 7 bases. The CDR3 has 14 residues. Germline loops: CDR1 SGHDT, CDR2 YYEEEE. Here the CDR3 DNA reads TGTGCCAGGAGCTCCGGGACAGTTTCCTACGAGCAGTACTTC. It codes for CARSSGTVSYEQYF.

This clonotype was seen a handful of times. The rearrangement joins TRBV27 to TRBJ1-2, with D possibly being TRBD1 (5 bases). This CDR3 has 13 amino acids. The ends were cut back, 6 bases at V and 8 bases at J, with 16 bases in the middle. Looked up from germline, CDR1 is MNHEY and CDR2 is SMNVEV (reference sequence). CDR3 DNA: TGTGCCAGCAGCCTTAAGTGGGGCGGGGGCTACACCTTC. This gives the protein CASSLKWGGGYTF.

This sequence joins TRBV18 and TRBJ2-7; TRBD2 matches 8 bases. The CDR3 contains 15 residues. V lost 1 base and J lost 3; bases outside the gene matches: 5. Germline V lookup: CDR1 KGHSH, CDR2 LQKENI. The DNA of the CDR3 is TGTGCCAGCTCACCACTAGCGGGATCTGTCTACGAGCAGTACTTC. Translated: CASSPLAGSVYEQYF.

The genes are TRBV6-2 or TRBV6-3 and TRBJ2-1, with D maybe TRBD1 (6 bases). The CDR3 length is 18 residues. V lost 1 base and J 1 base, leaving 17 bases between the germline ends. Germline-derived CDR1 and CDR2 are MNHEY and SVGEGT. In DNA, the CDR3 is TGTGCCAGCAGTTACTGGGGGCCGGCAGATACTTCCTACAATGAGCAGTTCTTC. Translating gives CASSYWGPADTSYNEQFF.